Only a few counts were recorded for the clone carrying this TCR beta chain. Its matching antigen is unknown. The CDR3 is 13 residues long. Trimming pared 1 base from V and 4 bases from J, leaving 7 bases between. Germline V gives CDR1 SGHAT, CDR2 FQNNGV. The data belong to a study of T cell repertoires in cytomegalovirus infection. The wider study: Recently identified HLA-C-restricted and well-studied HLA-B-restricted CMV epitopes were used. CMV infection plus the matching HLA type was flagged by public TCR beta signatures.

Study-level findings and limits: Predominance within the ex vivo response was attributable to HLA-C-restricted CMV-specific TCR beta clonotypes.

TCRdb used MiXCR to reprocess the reads, holding one entry per CDR3 protein. Of approximately 1,000,000 distinct CDR3 sequences in the sample, 31% were seen once. Sequenced here: cultured CD8+ T cells from PBMCs, sampled from culture after CMV antigen stimulation. The receptor comes from a human donor in good health (CMV status not recorded). Some clones in this sample may be carry-over from other donors' samples. This chain uses TRBV11-2 with TRBJ1-2; D unclear. CDR3 protein: CASSLAFIYGYTF. The CDR3 DNA follows: TGTGCCAGCAGCTTAGCCTTTATCTATGGCTACACCTTC.